This is a list of T cell receptor beta chains from one sample in a study of cytomegalovirus exposure and HLA in healthy donors. Produced via immunoSEQ multiplex PCR; TCRdb's table is partial and in-frame only. Of about 48,000 clones in the sample, 88% were seen once. Sequenced: PBMCs. The origin of the receptors is a woman aged 25 to 39 in good health and CMV-seronegative. Each CDR3 is given with its conserved first and last residue. The D gene is left open where the match is weak.

J gene	D gene	V gene	CDR3 protein	CDR3 DNA
TRBJ2-1	NA	TRBV30	CAWSRVPSYNEQFF	TGTGCCTGGAGCCGAGTTCCCTCCTACAATGAGCAGTTCTTC
TRBJ2-6	NA	TRBV30	CAWSDRNVLTF	TGTGCCTGGAGTGATCGGAACGTCCTGACTTTC
TRBJ1-5	TRBD1	TRBV5-1	CASSLTGQGGGQPQHF	TGCGCCAGCAGCTTAACGGGACAGGGAGGGGGTCAGCCCCAGCATTTT
TRBJ1-2	NA	TRBV2	CASSDRRGPNYGYTF	TGTGCCAGCAGTGATCGCAGGGGTCCTAACTATGGCTACACCTTC
TRBJ2-2	TRBD1	TRBV6-1	CASRGGQGIGELFF	TGTGCCAGCAGGGGGGGACAGGGTATCGGGGAGCTGTTTTTT
TRBJ2-1	TRBD2	TRBV2	CASSGTSGRASGNEQFF	TGTGCCAGCAGTGGGACTAGCGGGAGGGCCAGTGGTAATGAGCAGTTCTTC
TRBJ2-1	NA	TRBV14	CASSHYPRTSNNEQFF	TGTGCCAGCAGCCATTATCCCCGGACATCAAACAATGAGCAGTTCTTC
TRBJ2-3	TRBD2	TRBV28	CASTSGSYTQYF	TGTGCCAGCACTAGCGGATCCTATACGCAGTATTTT
TRBJ2-7	TRBD2	TRBV28	CASSLVLAGDYEQYF	TGTGCCAGCAGTTTAGTGCTAGCGGGAGACTACGAGCAGTACTTC
TRBJ2-3	NA	TRBV18	CASSVLFPDTQYF	TGTGCCAGCTCAGTCCTCTTTCCAGATACGCAGTATTTT
TRBJ2-7	TRBD2	TRBV9	CASSFGLATYEQYF	TGTGCCAGCAGCTTCGGACTAGCTACCTACGAGCAGTACTTC
TRBJ2-7	TRBD2	TRBV6-6	CASSYSVTVGGEQYF	TGTGCCAGCAGTTACTCGGTGACAGTGGGGGGGGAGCAGTACTTC
TRBJ2-1	TRBD2	TRBV2	CASIWTSGRSEQFF	TGTGCCAGTATATGGACTAGCGGGAGATCTGAGCAGTTCTTC
TRBJ2-3	TRBD2	TRBV11-2	CASSLGLAGDTDTQYF	TGTGCCAGCAGCTTGGGACTAGCGGGAGACACAGATACGCAGTATTTT
TRBJ2-2	NA	TRBV4-1	CASSQVGGVKSTGELFF	TGCGCCAGCAGCCAAGTCGGGGGAGTAAAGAGCACCGGGGAGCTGTTTTTT